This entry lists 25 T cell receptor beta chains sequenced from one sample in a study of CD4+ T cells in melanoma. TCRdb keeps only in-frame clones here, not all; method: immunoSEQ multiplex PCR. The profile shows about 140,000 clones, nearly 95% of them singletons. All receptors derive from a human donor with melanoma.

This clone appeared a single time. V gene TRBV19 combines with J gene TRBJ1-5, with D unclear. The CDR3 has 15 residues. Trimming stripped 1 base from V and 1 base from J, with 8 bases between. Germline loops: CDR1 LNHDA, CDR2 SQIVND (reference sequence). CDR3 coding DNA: TGTGCCAGTAGTATAGTAGGCTTCAGCAATCAGCCCCAGCATTTT. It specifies CASSIVGFSNQPQHF.

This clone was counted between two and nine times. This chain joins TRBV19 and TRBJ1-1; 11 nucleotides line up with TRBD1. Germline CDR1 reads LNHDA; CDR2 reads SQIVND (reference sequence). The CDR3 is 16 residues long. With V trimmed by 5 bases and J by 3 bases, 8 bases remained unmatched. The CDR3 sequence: CASSARTGGRDTEAFF. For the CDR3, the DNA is TGTGCCAGTAGTGCCCGGACAGGGGGCCGGGACACTGAAGCTTTCTTT.

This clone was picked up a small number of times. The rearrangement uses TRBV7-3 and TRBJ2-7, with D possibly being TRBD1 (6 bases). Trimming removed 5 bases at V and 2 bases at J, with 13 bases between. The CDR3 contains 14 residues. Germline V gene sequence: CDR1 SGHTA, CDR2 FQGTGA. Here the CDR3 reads CASSPQQGPYEQYF. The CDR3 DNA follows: TGTGCCAGCAGCCCTCAACAGGGACCCTACGAGCAGTACTTC.

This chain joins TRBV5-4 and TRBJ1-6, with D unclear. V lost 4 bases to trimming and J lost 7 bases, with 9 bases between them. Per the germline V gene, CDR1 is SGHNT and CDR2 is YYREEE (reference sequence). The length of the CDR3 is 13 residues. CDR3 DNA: TGTGCCAGCAGCCGGACGGTGAATTCACCCCTCCACTTT. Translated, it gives CASSRTVNSPLHF.

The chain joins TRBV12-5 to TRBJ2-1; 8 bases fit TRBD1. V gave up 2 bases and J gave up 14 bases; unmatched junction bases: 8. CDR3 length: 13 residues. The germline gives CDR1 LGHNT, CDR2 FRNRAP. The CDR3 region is CASGLRAQGDKFF. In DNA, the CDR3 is TGTGCTAGTGGTTTGCGAGCACAGGGGGATAAGTTCTTC.

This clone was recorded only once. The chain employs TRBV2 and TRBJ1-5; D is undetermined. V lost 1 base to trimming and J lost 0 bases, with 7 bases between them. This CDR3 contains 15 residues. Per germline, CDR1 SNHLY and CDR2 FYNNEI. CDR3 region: CASSEDGFSNQPQHF. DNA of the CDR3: TGTGCCAGCAGTGAAGATGGATTTAGCAATCAGCCCCAGCATTTT.

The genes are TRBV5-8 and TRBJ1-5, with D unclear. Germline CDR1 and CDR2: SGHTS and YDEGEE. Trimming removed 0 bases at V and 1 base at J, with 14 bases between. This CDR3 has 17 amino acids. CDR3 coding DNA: TGTGCCAGCAGCTTGGGCAGTGTGGTAGGAAGCAATCAGCCCCAGCATTTT. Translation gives CASSLGSVVGSNQPQHF.

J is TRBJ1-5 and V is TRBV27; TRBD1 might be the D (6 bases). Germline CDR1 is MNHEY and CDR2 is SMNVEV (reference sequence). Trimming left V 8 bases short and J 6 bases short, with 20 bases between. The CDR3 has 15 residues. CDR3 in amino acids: CASVEGQSEGQPQHF. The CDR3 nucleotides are TGTGCCAGCGTAGAAGGACAGAGTGAGGGTCAGCCCCAGCATTTT.

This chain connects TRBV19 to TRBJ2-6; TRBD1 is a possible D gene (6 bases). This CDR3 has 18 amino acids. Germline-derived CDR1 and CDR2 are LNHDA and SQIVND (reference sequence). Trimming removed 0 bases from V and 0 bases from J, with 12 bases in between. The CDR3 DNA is TGTGCCAGTAGTATAGAGAGGGCCAGGGGCTCTGGGGCCAACGTCCTGACTTTC. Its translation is CASSIERARGSGANVLTF.

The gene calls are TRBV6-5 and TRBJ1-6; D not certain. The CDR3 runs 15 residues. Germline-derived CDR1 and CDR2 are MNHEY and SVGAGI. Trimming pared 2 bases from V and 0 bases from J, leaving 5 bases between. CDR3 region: CASSYDSSYNSPLHF. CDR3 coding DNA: TGTGCCAGCAGTTACGATAGCTCCTATAATTCACCCCTCCACTTT.

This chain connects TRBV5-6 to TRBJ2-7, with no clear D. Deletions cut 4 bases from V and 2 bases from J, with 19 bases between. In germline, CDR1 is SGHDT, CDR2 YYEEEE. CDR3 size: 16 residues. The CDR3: CASSQTGEFATYEQYF. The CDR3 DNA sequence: TGTGCCAGCAGCCAGACCGGCGAGTTTGCCACCTACGAGCAGTACTTC.

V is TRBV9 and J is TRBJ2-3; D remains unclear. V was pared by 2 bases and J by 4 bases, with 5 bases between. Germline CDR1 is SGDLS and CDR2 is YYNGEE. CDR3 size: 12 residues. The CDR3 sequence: CASSVNADTQYF. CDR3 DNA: TGTGCCAGCAGCGTTAACGCAGATACGCAGTATTTT.

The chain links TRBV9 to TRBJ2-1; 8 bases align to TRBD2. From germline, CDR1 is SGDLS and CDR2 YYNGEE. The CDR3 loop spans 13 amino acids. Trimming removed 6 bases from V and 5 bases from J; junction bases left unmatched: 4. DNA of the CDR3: TGTGCCAGCACGGGGGGGGGAAACAATGAGCAGTTCTTC. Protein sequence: CASTGGGNNEQFF.

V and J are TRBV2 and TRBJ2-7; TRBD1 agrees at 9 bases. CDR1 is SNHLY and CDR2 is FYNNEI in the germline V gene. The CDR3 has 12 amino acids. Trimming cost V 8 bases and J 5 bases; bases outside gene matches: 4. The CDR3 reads CASGQGFNEQYF. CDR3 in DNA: TGTGCCAGCGGACAGGGGTTCAACGAGCAGTACTTC.

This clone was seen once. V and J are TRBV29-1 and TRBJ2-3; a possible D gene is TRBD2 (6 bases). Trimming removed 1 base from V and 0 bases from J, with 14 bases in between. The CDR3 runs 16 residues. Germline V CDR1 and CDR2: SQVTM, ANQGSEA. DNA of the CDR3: TGCAGCGTTGAAGGGTGGCGGGGCCAGAGCACAGATACGCAGTATTTT. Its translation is CSVEGWRGQSTDTQYF.

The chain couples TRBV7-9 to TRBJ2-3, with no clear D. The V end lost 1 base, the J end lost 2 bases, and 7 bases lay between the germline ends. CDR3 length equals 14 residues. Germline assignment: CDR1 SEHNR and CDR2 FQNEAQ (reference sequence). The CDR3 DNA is TGTGCCAGCAGCTTAGGGCAGGCCACAGATACGCAGTATTTT. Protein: CASSLGQATDTQYF.

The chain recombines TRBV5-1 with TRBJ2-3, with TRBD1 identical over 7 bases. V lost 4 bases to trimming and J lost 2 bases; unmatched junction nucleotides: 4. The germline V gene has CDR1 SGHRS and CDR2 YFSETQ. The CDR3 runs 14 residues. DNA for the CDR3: TGCGCCAGCAGCCAGGGACAGAACACAGATACGCAGTATTTT. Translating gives CASSQGQNTDTQYF.

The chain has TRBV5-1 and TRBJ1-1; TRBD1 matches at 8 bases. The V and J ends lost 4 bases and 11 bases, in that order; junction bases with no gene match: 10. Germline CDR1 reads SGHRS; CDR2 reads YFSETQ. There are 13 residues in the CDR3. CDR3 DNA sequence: TGCGCCAGCAGCCCGACCGGGACAGGCGCTGCTTTCTTT. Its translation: CASSPTGTGAAFF.

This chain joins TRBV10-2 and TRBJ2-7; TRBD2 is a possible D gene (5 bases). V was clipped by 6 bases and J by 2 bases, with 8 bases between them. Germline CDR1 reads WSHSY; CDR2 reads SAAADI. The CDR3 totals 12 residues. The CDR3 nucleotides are TGCGCCAGCAGCGGGATCACCTACGAGCAGTACTTC. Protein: CASSGITYEQYF.

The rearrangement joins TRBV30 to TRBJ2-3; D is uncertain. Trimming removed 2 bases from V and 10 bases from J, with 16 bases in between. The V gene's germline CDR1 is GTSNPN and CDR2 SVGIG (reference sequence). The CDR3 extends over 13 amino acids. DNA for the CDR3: TGTGCCTGGAGTTTCTCCGACCGGGCGGCGCAGTATTTT. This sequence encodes CAWSFSDRAAQYF.

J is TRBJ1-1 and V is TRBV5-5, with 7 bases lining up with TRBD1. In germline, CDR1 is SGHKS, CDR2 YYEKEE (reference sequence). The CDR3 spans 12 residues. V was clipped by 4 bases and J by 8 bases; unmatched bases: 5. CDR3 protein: CASSPGDREAFF. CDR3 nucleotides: TGTGCCAGCAGCCCCGGGGACAGAGAAGCTTTCTTT.

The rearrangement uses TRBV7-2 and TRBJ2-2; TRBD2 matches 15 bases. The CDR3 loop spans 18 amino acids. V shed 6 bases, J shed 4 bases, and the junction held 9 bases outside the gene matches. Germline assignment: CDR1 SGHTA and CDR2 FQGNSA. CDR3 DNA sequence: TGTGCCAGCAGGGCCGGGACTAGCGGGGGGCCGGGCACCGGGGAGCTGTTTTTT. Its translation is CASRAGTSGGPGTGELFF.

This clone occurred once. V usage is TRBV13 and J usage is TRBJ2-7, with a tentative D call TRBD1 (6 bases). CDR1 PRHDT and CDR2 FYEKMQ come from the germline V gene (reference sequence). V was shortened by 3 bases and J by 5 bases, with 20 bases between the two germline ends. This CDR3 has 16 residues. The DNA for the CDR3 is TGTGCCAGCAGCTTTCTGACCGGGACACTCAGTCACGAGCAGTACTTC. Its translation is CASSFLTGTLSHEQYF. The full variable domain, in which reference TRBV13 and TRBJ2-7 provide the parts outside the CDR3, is AAGVIQSPRHLIKEKRETATLKCYPIPRHDTVYWYQQGPGQDPQFLISFYEKMQSDKGSIPDRFSAQQFSDYHSELNMSSLELGDSALYFCASSFLTGTLSHEQYFGPGTRLTVT.

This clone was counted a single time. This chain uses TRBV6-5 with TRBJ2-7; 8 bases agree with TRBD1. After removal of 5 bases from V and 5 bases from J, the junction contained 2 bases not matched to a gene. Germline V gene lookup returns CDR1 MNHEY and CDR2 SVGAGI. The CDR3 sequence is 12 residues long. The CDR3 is CASSPTGDEQYF. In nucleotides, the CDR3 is TGTGCCAGCAGTCCGACAGGGGACGAGCAGTACTTC.

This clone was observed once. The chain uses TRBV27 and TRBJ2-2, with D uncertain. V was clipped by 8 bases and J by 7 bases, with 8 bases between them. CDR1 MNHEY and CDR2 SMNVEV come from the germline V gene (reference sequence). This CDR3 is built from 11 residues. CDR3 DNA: TGTGCCAGCCGGACGCACGGGGAGCTGTTTTTT. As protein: CASRTHGELFF.